The 10 T cell receptor beta chains in this list originate from one sample, sequenced in a study of vaccination effects on CD4 cells after COVID-19 (dated by TCRdb to the early 2020s). The antigens these receptors bind are not known. Library method: the immunoSEQ multiplex PCR assay. Drawn from immuneACCESS, this table holds only the in-frame rearrangements with V and J called that TCRdb kept. Clones are partly lost; checked studies trace under half to an unresolved V gene and leave the rest unexplained. This sample has tens of thousands of clones in its table, and about two thirds of those were observed once. The leading ten clones occupy 15% to 20% of the sample. In the ViraFEST assay, PBMC were stimulated with viral peptide pools, and antigen-specific CD4+ T cell clonotypes were then identified by expansion using TCR sequencing. After about 10 days of culture, CD4+ T cells were isolated with the EasySep CD4+ T cell isolation kit. PCR-confirmed SARS-CoV-2 infection had occurred in convalescent patients between March and December 2020, before the Alpha, Beta and Delta variants emerged in the United States.

Sequenced here: CD4+ T cells from PBMCs cultured with HCoV-NL63 spike peptides, sampled before COVID-19 vaccination. The sample's cell subset or site label, decoded: HCoV-NL63 spike overlapping peptide pool stimulation. The receptors derive from a human donor who had a prior SARS-CoV-2 infection.

The chain carries TRBV10-3 and TRBJ2-7; 7 bases map to TRBD1. V lost 4 bases, J lost 4 bases, and 13 bases stayed unmatched. The germline V gene has CDR1 ENHRY and CDR2 SYGVKD. The CDR3 loop spans 16 amino acids. CDR3 in DNA: TGTGCCATCAGTGCGGGCAGGGGACAGCAAAGTTACGAGCAGTACTTC. Its protein is CAISAGRGQQSYEQYF.

V is TRBV11-2 and J is TRBJ2-7; D ambiguous. The germline gives CDR1 SGHAT, CDR2 FQNNGV. CDR3 size: 13 residues. V was pared by 0 bases and J by 4 bases, with 7 bases between. This chain's CDR3 is CASSLDWGYEQYF. CDR3 in DNA: TGTGCCAGCAGCTTAGATTGGGGATACGAGCAGTACTTC.

This clone is medium-sized (0.01 to 0.1%). The V and J genes are TRBV27 and TRBJ2-5; D is possibly TRBD1 or TRBD2 (5 bases each). This CDR3 comprises 13 residues. V lost 5 bases to trimming and J lost 5 bases, with 12 bases between them. The germline gives CDR1 MNHEY, CDR2 SMNVEV (reference sequence). In nucleotides, the CDR3 is TGTGCCAGCAGTCGTCGGTGGGGGGAGACCCAGTACTTC. Protein sequence: CASSRRWGETQYF.

The V call is TRBV30, the J call TRBJ1-1; 7 bases line up with TRBD1. The CDR3 covers 13 residues. The V segment lost 3 bases and the J segment 0 bases; nucleotides outside the gene matches: 1. In germline, CDR1 is GTSNPN, CDR2 SVGIG (reference sequence). CDR3 sequence: CAWSRGMNTEAFF. CDR3 nucleotide sequence: TGTGCCTGGAGCAGGGGGATGAACACTGAAGCTTTCTTT.

The chain links TRBV6-4 to TRBJ1-1, with 7 bases matching TRBD1. The CDR3 contains 13 residues. The germline CDR1 and CDR2 sequences are MRHNA and SNTAGT. Trimming at V came to 5 bases and at J to 6 bases, leaving 6 bases not matched to a gene. The CDR3 coding sequence is TGTGCCAGCAGTCCGGACAGGTGGTCTGAAGCTTTCTTT. Translation gives CASSPDRWSEAFF.

The chain links TRBV18 to TRBJ2-1; D tentatively fits TRBD1 or TRBD2 (6 bases each). Trimming removed 2 bases at V and 5 bases at J, with 13 bases between. CDR1 is KGHSH and CDR2 is LQKENI in the germline V gene. CDR3 length: 15 residues. The CDR3 coding sequence is TGTGCCAGCTCACCATGGCGGGACACGAACAATGAGCAGTTCTTC. Its translation: CASSPWRDTNNEQFF.

CDR3 sequence reads: CASSSPGGDYNEQFF. The CDR3 nucleotides read TGCGCCAGCAGCTCCCCGGGGGGGGACTACAATGAGCAGTTCTTC. This chain uses TRBV5-1 with TRBJ2-1; 8 nucleotides agree with TRBD2. V shed 3 bases and J 3 bases; nucleotides not matched to a gene: 5. Germline loops: CDR1 SGHRS, CDR2 YFSETQ. The CDR3 has 15 amino acids.

J is TRBJ1-3 and V is TRBV7-8; D remains unclear. The CDR3 has 15 amino acids. The germline V and J ends were trimmed by 6 bases and 0 bases, with 12 bases remaining between them. Germline V gene data show CDR1 as SGHVS and CDR2 as FQNEAQ. The CDR3 region has the DNA TGTGCCAGCAGTCCTCGACTCCCCTCTGGAAACACCATATATTTT. Translation gives CASSPRLPSGNTIYF.

This chain joins TRBV6-5 and TRBJ1-1, with TRBD1 matching 9 bases. This CDR3 comprises 14 residues. Germline V gene sequence: CDR1 MNHEY, CDR2 SVGAGI. The V segment lost 6 bases and the J segment 5 bases; nucleotides outside the gene matches: 7. This CDR3 reads CASRQQGAGTEAFF. The CDR3, as DNA: TGTGCCAGCAGGCAACAGGGGGCGGGGACTGAAGCTTTCTTT.

The rearrangement links TRBV2 to TRBJ1-6, with 7 bases matching TRBD1. Trimming took 3 bases from V and 7 from J; bases not matched to a gene: 6. This CDR3 has 15 residues. From germline, CDR1 is SNHLY and CDR2 FYNNEI. CDR3 nucleotides: TGTGCCAGCAGTGACCGACAGGGCGAAAATTCACCCCTCCACTTT. Residues: CASSDRQGENSPLHF. Looking up the rest from reference TRBV2 and TRBJ1-6 gives the full variable domain: EPEVTQTPSHQVTQMGQEVILRCVPISNHLYFYWYRQILGQKVEFLVSFYNNEISEKSEIFDDQFSVERPDGSNFTLKIRSTKLEDSAMYFCASSDRQGENSPLHFGNGTRLTVT.